The subject of this entry is one T cell receptor beta chain. Its antigen is currently unknown. The data were taken from a study of cytomegalovirus exposure and HLA in healthy donors. The donors were members of the roughly 120-subject validation cohort (separate from the approximately 670-subject first cohort). The data were produced by immunoSEQ multiplex PCR, yet TCRdb's version contains in-frame clones alone and is incomplete. The sample records some 160,000 clones, more than 70% being singletons. Germline CDR1 SGHTA, CDR2 FQGNSA. V was trimmed by 1 base and J by 7 bases, leaving 10 bases between them. This CDR3 is 13 amino acids long. The study, taken as a whole, reports: High sensitivity and specificity were reportedly achieved when the classifier diagnosed cytomegalovirus status. The majority of TCR sequences were rare, yet some public TCRs appeared in many donors. 150 or so TCR beta chains were listed as cytomegalovirus-associated.

Sequencing was carried out using PBMCs. The sequence came from a man between 18 and 35 years old in good health and CMV-seronegative. The V and J genes are TRBV7-2 and TRBJ1-2; tentatively, D is TRBD1 (5 bases). The CDR3 bases are TGTGCCAGCAGCTTAGATGGGGGAGGTGGCTACACCTTC. It encodes CASSLDGGGGYTF.